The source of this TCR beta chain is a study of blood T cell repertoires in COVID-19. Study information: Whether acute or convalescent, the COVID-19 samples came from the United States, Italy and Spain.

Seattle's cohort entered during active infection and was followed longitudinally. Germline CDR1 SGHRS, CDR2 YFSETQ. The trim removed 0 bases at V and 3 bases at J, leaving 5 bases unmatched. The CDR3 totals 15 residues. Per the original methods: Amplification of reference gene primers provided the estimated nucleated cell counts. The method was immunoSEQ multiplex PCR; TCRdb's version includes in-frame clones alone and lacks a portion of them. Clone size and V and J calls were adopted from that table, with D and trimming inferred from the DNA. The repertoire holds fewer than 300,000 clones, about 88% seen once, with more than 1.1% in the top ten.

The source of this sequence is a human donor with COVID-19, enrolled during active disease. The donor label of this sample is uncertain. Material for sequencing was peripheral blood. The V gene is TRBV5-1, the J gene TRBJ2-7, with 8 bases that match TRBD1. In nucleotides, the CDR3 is TGCGCCAGCAGCTTGGGGACAGGGTCCCTCTACGAGCAGTACTTC. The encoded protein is CASSLGTGSLYEQYF.